This TCR beta chain was recovered during a study of CD8+ T cells in alopecia areata (dated by TCRdb to the late 2010s). Regarding the complete study: Treated patients were enrolled in an open-label pilot trial of oral tofacitinib, 5 to 10 mg twice daily, for moderate-to-severe alopecia areata. Tofacitinib was administered for 6 to 18 months, and 6 months of follow-up off drug were then conducted to assess delayed response and recurrence. In both human patients and the C3H/HeJ mouse model, the study applied high-throughput TCRbeta sequencing to look at T cell clonal expansion in alopecia areata. Scalp tissue and sorted CD4+ and CD8+ peripheral blood T cells from patchy and totalis/universalis alopecia areata patients and from healthy controls were covered by human TCRbeta sequencing. Tofacitinib-treated patients had biopsies at baseline and at 4 and 24 weeks of treatment, with a later scalp biopsy in several patients. Scalp clonality was compared among normal scalp (n=4), patchy alopecia areata scalp (n=8), and alopecia totalis/universalis scalp (n=8). RNA was extracted with the PAXgene miRNA kit for fixed scalp, the miRNeasy kit for PBMCs, and the RNeasy kit for mouse skin. immunoSEQ multiplex PCR using 35 Vbeta forward primers and 13 Jbeta reverse primers was used to amplify TCRbeta CDR3 regions. What the authors observed across the whole study: Resident alphabeta T cells in normal human skin are also sequenced, complicating scalp TCR repertoire analysis, unlike mouse skin dominated by gammadelta T cells. Higher clonality and more expanded CD8+ clones were observed in lesional scalp than in normal scalp, particularly in alopecia totalis/universalis, a finding suggestive of antigenic drive. Shared TCR sequences between patients were less evident than in mice, which may be partly attributable to HLA diversity in the patient population.

Receptors were amplified or captured by the immunoSEQ multiplex PCR assay. For TCR sequencing, RNA was extracted from every sample and reverse transcribed into cDNA to serve as template. First-strand cDNA was synthesized using SuperScript III with a 2:1 mix of oligo-dT and random hexamers. A synthetic immune receptor repertoire was used to measure amplification bias, and any remaining bias was corrected computationally. In the authors' own workflow: Raw reads were preprocessed to remove errors, and CDR3 was defined according to IMGT conventions as the region from the conserved cysteine to phenylalanine. Clonality was calculated as 1 minus Shannon entropy normalized by log2 of the number of productive unique TCRs. CD4 or CD8 identity of scalp clones was inferred by cross-referencing scalp TCRbeta sequences with sorted blood CD4 and CD8 repertoires. The clones in this table, taken by TCRdb from immuneACCESS, are in-frame only. Not every clone is retained; where verified, under half of the shortfall comes from an unresolved V gene, and the cause of the rest is unknown. V, J and clone size are those of that table, while D and trimming were read from the DNA. The sample yields roughly 97,000 clones; approximately 42% were counted once. The ten largest clones add up to approximately 1.4% of the sample.

The trim is 6 bases for V and 5 bases for J, with a gap of 18 bases between the germline ends. In the germline V gene, CDR1 corresponds to SGHDT and CDR2 to YYEEEE. There are 14 amino acids in the CDR3, from cysteine to phenylalanine inclusive. Only the CDR3 region is kept as DNA, spanning 42 bases read in frame from base 1. On this clone itself: The clone's antigen remains unknown. No base qualities exist here, and no much larger clone lies one base off it.

Lesional scalp punch biopsies and peripheral blood were collected from alopecia areata patients. PBMCs were isolated by density centrifugation and stained for CD3, CD4 and CD8, after which CD4+ and CD8+ T cells were sorted on a FACSAria. The chain employs TRBV5-6 and TRBJ2-7; the D gene is not confidently resolved. The sequenced sample was CD4+ T cells sorted from blood. The source is a human donor with alopecia areata. The DNA sequence is as follows: TGTGCCAGCATTCGATTATCTAATTCCAACGAGCAGTACTTC. This encodes CASIRLSNSNEQYF.